This T cell receptor (beta chain) was sequenced during a study of cytomegalovirus exposure and HLA in healthy donors. Study-wide results and caveats: The CMV antigen specificity of a few CMV-associated chains was confirmed through in vitro analysis. Prediction of most subjects' HLA-A and HLA-B alleles by TCR beta sequences was reportedly accurate.

PCR amplification relied on 60 Vbeta primers (plus 13 Jbeta primers). Sequenced by immunoSEQ multiplex PCR; TCRdb stores in-frame clones only, minus some. The repertoire includes 90,000 to 150,000 clones, 60% to 80% of them detected once, and about 15% sits in the top ten. As to this clone: Its antigen is as yet unknown.

The CDR3 extends over 16 amino acids. In germline, CDR1 is SEHNR, CDR2 FQNEAQ (reference sequence). The J segment lost 1 base and the V segment lost 1 base, leaving 7 bases of the junction unmatched. The sample taken for sequencing was PBMCs. The source of this sequence is a man aged 50 or older in good health and CMV-seropositive. The chain is built from TRBV7-9 and TRBJ2-7; TRBD1 matches at 7 bases. The CDR3 reads CASSLDWQGVSYEQYF. The DNA of the CDR3 is TGTGCCAGCAGCTTAGATTGGCAGGGGGTATCCTACGAGCAGTACTTC.